This T cell receptor (beta chain) is drawn from a study of T cells in Graves' hyperthyroidism and ophthalmopathy. Regarding the study as a whole: Separating ophthalmopathy from stable hyperthyroidism was achieved by a 13 V-J model. Blood samples included most of the expanded thyroid clonotypes exceeding 0.001. Ophthalmopathy, which appeared later, was predicted by the model a median about 5.9 months before onset.

From RNA transcripts, TCR beta CDR3 regions were amplified. RT-PCR in the first round (using the HTBI primer set) targeted the TCR CDR3. A single record per CDR3 protein comes from TCRdb applying MiXCR to the multiplex PCR reads. The data contain 480,000 or so distinct CDR3 sequences, around 43% of them seen just once; the ten biggest clones take up about two fifths. The CDR3 has 16 amino acids. Germline V lookup: CDR1 LNHNV, CDR2 YYDKDF (reference sequence). Trimming took 0 bases from V and 6 from J, leaving 15 bases between them. To note about this clonotype: The antigen is undetermined.

The specimen sequenced was peripheral blood or thyroid tissue (not recorded which). The V gene is TRBV15, the J gene TRBJ1-5; D perhaps matches TRBD1 (5 bases). The receptor comes from an adult woman with Graves' disease, either hyperthyroidism or ophthalmopathy (not recorded which). Here the CDR3 DNA reads TGTGCCACCAGCAGAGATTCGGGGGACGGCCTTCAGCCCCAGCATTTT. Residues: CATSRDSGDGLQPQHF.